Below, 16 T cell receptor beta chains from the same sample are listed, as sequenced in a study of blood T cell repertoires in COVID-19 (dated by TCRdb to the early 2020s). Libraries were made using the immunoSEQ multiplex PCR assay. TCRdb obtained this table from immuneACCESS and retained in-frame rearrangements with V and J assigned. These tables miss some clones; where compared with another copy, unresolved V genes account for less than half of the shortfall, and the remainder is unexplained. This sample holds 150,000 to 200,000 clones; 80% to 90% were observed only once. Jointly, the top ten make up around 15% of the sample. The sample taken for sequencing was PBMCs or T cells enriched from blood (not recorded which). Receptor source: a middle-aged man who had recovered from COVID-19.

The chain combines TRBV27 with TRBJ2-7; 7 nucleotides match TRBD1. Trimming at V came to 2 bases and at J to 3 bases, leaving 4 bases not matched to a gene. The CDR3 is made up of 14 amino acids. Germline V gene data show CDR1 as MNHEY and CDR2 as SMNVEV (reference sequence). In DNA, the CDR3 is TGTGCCAGCAGTTTAAAACAGGGGATCTACGAGCAGTACTTC. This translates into CASSLKQGIYEQYF.

The CDR3 region has the DNA TGTGCCAGCACCACACCCCTGTTACAGGGGAATGGCTACACCTTC. Its protein product is CASTTPLLQGNGYTF. The V and J genes are TRBV28 and TRBJ1-2; TRBD1 aligns across 7 bases. The length of the CDR3 is 15 residues. The V gene end was trimmed by 7 bases and the J gene end by 6 bases; junction bases not matched to a gene: 14. The germline V gene encodes CDR1 MDHEN and CDR2 SYDVKM.

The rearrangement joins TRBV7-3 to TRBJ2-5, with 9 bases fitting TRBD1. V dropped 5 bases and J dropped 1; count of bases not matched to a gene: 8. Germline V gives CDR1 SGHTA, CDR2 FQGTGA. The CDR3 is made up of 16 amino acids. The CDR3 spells CASSPYGQGPQETQYF. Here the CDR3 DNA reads TGTGCCAGCAGCCCCTACGGACAGGGGCCCCAAGAGACCCAGTACTTC. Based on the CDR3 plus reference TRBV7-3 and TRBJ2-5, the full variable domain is GAGVSQTPSNKVTEKGKYVELRCDPISGHTALYWYRQSLGQGPEFLIYFQGTGAADDSGLPNDRFFAVRPEGSVSTLKIQRTERGDSAVYLCASSPYGQGPQETQYFGPGTRLLVL.

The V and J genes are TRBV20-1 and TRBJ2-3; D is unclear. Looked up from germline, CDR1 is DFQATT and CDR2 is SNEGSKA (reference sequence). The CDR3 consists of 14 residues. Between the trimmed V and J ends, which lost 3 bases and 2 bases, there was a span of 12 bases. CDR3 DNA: TGCAGTGCTAGTACGAGCGCCGTCACAGATACGCAGTATTTT. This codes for CSASTSAVTDTQYF.

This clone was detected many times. The CDR3 here is CATRDSRGPQHF. CDR3 sequence (DNA): TGTGCCACCCGGGACAGCCGAGGGCCCCAGCATTTT. The chain has TRBV10-3 and TRBJ1-5; 7 bases are shared with TRBD1. Trimming cost V 10 bases and J 9 bases; bases outside gene matches: 9. The CDR3 is 12 amino acids. Germline values: CDR1 ENHRY, CDR2 SYGVKD.

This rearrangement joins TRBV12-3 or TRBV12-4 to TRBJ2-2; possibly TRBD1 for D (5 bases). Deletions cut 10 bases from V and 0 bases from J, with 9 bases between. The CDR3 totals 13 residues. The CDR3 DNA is TGTGCCACCCAGGGTTCGAACACCGGGGAGCTGTTTTTT. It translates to CATQGSNTGELFF.

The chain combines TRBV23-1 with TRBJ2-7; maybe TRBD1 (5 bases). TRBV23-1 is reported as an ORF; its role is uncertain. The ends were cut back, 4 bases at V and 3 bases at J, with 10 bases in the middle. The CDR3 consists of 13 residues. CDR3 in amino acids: CASSLGRDYEQYF. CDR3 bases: TGCGCCAGCAGTCTGGGCAGGGACTACGAGCAGTACTTC.

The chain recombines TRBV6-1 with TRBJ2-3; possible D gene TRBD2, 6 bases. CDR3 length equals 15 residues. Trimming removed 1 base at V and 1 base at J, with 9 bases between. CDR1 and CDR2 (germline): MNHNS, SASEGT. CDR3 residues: CASSEVGTGTDTQYF. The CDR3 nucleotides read TGTGCCAGCAGTGAAGTGGGGACTGGCACAGATACGCAGTATTTT.

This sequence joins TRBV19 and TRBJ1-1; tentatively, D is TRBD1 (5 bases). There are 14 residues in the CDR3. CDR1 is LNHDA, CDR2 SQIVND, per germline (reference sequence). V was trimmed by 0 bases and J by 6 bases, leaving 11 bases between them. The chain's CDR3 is CASSIEKATAEAFF. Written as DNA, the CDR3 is TGTGCCAGTAGTATAGAAAAAGCGACAGCTGAAGCTTTCTTT.

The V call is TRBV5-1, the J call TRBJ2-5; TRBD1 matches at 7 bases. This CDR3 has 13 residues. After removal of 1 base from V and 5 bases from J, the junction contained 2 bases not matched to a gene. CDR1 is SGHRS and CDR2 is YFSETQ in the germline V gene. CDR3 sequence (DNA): TGCGCCAGCAGCTTGACAGGGGAGGAGACCCAGTACTTC. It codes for CASSLTGEETQYF.

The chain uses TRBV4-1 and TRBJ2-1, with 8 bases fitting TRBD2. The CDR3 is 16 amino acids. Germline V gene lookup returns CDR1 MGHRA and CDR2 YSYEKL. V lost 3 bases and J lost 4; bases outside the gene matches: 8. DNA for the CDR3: TGCGCCAGCAGCCACGCAGGACTAGCAAGGTACAATGAGCAGTTCTTC. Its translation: CASSHAGLARYNEQFF.

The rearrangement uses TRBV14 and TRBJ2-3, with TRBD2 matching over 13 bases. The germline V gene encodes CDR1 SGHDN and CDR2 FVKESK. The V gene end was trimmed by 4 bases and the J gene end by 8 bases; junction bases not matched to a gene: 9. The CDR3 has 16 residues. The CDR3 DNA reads TGTGCCAGCAGCCTAGGACTAGCGGGGGCCGGGGGTACGCAGTATTTT. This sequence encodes CASSLGLAGAGGTQYF.

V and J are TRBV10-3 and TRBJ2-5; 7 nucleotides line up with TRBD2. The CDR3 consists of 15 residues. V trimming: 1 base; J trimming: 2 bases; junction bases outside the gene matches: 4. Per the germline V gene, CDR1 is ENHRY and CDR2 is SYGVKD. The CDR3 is CAISELGGSQETQYF. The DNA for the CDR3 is TGTGCCATCAGTGAGTTGGGGGGGAGTCAAGAGACCCAGTACTTC.

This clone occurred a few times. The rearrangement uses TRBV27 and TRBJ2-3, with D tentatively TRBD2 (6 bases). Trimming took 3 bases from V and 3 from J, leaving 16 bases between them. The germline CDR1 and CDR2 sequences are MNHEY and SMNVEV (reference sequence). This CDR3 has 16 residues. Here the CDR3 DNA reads TGTGCCAGCAGTTTGCAACTGACTAGTTATACAGATACGCAGTATTTT. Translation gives CASSLQLTSYTDTQYF.

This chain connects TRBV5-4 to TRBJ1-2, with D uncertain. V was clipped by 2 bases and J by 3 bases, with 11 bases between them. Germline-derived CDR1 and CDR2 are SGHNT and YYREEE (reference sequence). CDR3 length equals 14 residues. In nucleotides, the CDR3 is TGTGCCAGCAGCTTCGCGGCTGTCGACTATGGCTACACCTTC. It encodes CASSFAAVDYGYTF.

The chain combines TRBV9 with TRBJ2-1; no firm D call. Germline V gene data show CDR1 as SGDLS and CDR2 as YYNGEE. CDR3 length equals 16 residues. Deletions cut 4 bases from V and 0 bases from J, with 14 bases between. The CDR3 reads CASSPNPRSSYNEQFF. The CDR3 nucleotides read TGTGCCAGCAGCCCTAATCCTAGAAGCTCCTACAATGAGCAGTTCTTC.